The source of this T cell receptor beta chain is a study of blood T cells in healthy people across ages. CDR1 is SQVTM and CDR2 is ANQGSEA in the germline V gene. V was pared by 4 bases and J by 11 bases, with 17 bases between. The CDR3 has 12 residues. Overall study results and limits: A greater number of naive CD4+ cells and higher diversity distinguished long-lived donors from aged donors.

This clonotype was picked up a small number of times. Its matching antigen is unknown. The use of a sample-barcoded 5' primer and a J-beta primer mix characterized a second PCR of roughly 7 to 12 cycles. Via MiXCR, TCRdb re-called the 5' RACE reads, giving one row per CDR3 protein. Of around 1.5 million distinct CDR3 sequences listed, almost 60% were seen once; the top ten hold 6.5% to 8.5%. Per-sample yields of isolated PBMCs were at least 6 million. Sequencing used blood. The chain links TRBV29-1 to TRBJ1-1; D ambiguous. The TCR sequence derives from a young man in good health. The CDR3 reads CSVAPMKGSAFF. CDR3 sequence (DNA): TGCAGCGTTGCCCCGATGAAGGGTTCGGCTTTCTTT. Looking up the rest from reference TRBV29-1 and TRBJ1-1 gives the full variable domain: SAVISQKPSRDICQRGTSLTIQCQVDSQVTMMFWYRQQPGQSLTLIATANQGSEATYESGFVIDKFPISRPNLTFSTLTVSNMSPEDSSIYLCSVAPMKGSAFFGQGTRLTVV.